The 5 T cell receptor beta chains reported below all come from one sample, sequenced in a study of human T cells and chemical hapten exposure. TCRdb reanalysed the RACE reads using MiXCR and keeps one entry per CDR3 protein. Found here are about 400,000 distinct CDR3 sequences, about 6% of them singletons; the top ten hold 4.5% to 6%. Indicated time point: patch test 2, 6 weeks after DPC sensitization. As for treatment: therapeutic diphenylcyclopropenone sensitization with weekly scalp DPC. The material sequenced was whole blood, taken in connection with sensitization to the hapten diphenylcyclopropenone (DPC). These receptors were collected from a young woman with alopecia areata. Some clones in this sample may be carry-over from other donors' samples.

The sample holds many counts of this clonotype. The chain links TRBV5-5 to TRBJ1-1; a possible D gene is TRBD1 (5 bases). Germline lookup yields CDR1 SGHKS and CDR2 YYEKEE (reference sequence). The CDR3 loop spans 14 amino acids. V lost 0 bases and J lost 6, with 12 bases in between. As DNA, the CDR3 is TGTGCCAGCAGCTTGGCTTGGGGGTCTCCTGAAGCTTTCTTT. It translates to CASSLAWGSPEAFF.

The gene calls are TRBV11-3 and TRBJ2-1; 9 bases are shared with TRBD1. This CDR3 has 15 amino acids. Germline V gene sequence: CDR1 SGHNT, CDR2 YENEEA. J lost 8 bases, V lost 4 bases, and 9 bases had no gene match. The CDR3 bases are TGTGCCAGCAGCTACGGGACAGGGATTTGGGATGAGCAGTTCTTC. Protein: CASSYGTGIWDEQFF.

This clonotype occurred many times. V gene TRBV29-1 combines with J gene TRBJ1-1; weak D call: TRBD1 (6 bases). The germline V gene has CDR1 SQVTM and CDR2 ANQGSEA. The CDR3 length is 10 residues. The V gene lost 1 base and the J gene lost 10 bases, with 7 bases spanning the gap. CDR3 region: CSVEGGGAFF. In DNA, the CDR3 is TGCAGCGTTGAAGGAGGGGGAGCTTTCTTT.

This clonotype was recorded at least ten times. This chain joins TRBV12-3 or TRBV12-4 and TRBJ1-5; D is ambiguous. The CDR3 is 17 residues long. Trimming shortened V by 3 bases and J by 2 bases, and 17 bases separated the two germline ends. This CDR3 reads CASSFDDTADGNQPQHF. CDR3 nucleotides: TGTGCCAGCAGTTTCGACGATACGGCCGATGGCAATCAGCCCCAGCATTTT.

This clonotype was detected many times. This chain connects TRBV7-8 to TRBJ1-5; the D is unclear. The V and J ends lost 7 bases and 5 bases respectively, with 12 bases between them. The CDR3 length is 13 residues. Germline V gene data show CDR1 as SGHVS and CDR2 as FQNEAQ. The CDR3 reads CASTPTRDQPQHF. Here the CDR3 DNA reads TGTGCCAGCACCCCGACAAGGGATCAGCCCCAGCATTTT. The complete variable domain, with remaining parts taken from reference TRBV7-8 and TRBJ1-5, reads GAGVSQSPRYKVAKRGQDVALRCDPISGHVSLFWYQQALGQGPEFLTYFQNEAQLDKSGLPSDRFFAERPEGSVSTLKIQRTQQEDSAVYLCASTPTRDQPQHFGDGTRLSIL.